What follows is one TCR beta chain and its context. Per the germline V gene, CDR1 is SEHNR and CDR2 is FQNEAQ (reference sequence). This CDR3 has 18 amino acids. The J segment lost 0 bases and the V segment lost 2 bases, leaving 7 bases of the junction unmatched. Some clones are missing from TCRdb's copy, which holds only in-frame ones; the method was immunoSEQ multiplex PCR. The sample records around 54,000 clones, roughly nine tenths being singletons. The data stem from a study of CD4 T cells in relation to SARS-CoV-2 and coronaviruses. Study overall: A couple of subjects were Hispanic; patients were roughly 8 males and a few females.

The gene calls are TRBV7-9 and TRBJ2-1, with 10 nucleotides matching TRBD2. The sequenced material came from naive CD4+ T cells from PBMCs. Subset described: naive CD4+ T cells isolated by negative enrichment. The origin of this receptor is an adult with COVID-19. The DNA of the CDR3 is TGTGCCAGCAGCTTAAAGCGACTAGCGGGTCGCTCCTACAATGAGCAGTTCTTC. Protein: CASSLKRLAGRSYNEQFF.